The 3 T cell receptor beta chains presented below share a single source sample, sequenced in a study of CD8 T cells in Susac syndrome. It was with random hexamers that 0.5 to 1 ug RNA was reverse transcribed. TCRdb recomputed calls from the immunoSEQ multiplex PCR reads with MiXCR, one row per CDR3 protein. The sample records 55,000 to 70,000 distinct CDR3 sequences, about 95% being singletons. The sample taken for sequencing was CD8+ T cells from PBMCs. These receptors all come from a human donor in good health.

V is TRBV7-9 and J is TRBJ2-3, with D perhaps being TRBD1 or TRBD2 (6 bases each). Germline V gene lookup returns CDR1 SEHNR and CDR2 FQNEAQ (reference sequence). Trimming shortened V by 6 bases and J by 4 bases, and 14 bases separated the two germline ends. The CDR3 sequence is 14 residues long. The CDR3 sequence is CASRFGGGPDTQYF. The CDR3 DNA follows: TGTGCCAGCAGGTTTGGTGGGGGGCCAGATACGCAGTATTTT.

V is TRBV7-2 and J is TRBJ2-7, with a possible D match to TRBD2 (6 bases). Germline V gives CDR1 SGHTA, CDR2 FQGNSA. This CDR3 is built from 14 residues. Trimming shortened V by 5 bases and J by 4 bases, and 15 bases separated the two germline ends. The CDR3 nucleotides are TGTGCCAGCAGCGCCCGGGACTCGTCGTACGAGCAGTACTTC. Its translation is CASSARDSSYEQYF.

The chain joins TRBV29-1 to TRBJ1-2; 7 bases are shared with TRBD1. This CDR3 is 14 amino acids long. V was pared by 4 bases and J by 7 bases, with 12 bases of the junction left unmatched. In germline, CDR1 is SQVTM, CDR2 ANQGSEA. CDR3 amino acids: CSVVEGGADVGYTF. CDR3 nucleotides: TGCAGCGTTGTTGAAGGGGGCGCAGACGTTGGCTACACCTTC.